This T cell receptor (beta chain) is from a study of T cell responses to AZD1222 COVID-19 vaccine. Clones were sequenced by immunoSEQ multiplex PCR, and TCRdb holds only the in-frame ones, with some missing. The table shows 120,000 or so clones, with 92% occurring only once. Study-wide findings and caveats: It should be noted that donors were predominantly white British and more often female, and clonal diversity was possibly underestimated.

CDR3 length: 13 residues. Germline values: CDR1 LNHDA, CDR2 SQIVND (reference sequence). Deletions cut 1 base from V and 8 bases from J, with 9 bases between. Note on this clone: The antigen remains undetermined.

The specimen comprised peripheral blood, sampled on day 0 of AZD1222 vaccination. The clonotype comes from an adult in good health. The chain has TRBV19 and TRBJ1-5; D not resolved. CDR3 loop: CASSIVALEPQHF. As DNA, the CDR3 is TGTGCCAGTAGTATAGTGGCATTGGAGCCCCAGCATTTT.